This T cell receptor beta chain was captured by sequencing in a study of cytomegalovirus exposure and HLA in healthy donors. Use of 60 Vbeta and 13 Jbeta primers characterized the PCR. Profiling relied on immunoSEQ multiplex PCR, and the TCRdb table lists in-frame clones only, not all of them. Here the sample spans about 130,000 clones, approximately 82% being singletons. In germline, CDR1 is SGDLS, CDR2 YYNGEE. The V gene lost 4 bases and the J gene lost 9 bases, with 17 bases spanning the gap. The CDR3 has 14 amino acids. This clone appeared once. Its antigen is not identified. Notes on the study in general: The majority of TCR sequences were rare, yet some public TCRs appeared in many donors. The study flagged 150 to 200 TCR beta chains as cytomegalovirus-associated.

This rearrangement joins TRBV9 to TRBJ2-1; D possibly corresponds to TRBD1 (5 bases). Sequencing was carried out using PBMCs. The clonotype comes from a man between 50 and 59 years old in good health and CMV-seronegative. As DNA, the CDR3 is TGTGCCAGCAGCCCTGCCCCCCCGGACACTGAGCAGTTCTTC. Translation gives CASSPAPPDTEQFF.